This T cell receptor beta chain was observed in a study of CD8 T cells in Susac syndrome. The V end lost 5 bases, the J end lost 2 bases, and 18 bases lay between the germline ends. Germline V gives CDR1 LGHDT, CDR2 YNNKEL (reference sequence). CDR3 size: 16 residues. An input of roughly 0.45 to 1 ug of RNA was subjected to reverse transcription using random hexamers. The amplification used immunoSEQ multiplex PCR on TCR beta CDR3; it spanned 54 Vbeta and 13 Jbeta. Each CDR3 protein gets one entry after TCRdb re-called the immunoSEQ multiplex PCR reads with MiXCR. The sample records roughly 200,000 distinct CDR3 sequences, roughly 94% being singletons. Sequencing of TCR beta was undertaken in CD8+ and CD4+ T cells derived from blood. It was negative isolation that provided the CD8+ and CD4+ T cells, whereas TEMRA cells were enriched by FACS. The study, taken as a whole, reports: The authors acknowledged that their TCR sequencing and HLA analysis involved a relatively small number of individuals.

Note on this clonotype: The antigen is not known.

This sequence joins TRBV3-1 and TRBJ2-5; possibly TRBD2 for D (5 bases). This clonotype originated in a human donor with multiple sclerosis. Sequences were obtained from CD4+ T cells from PBMCs. The CDR3 coding sequence is TGTGCCAGCAGCTATTCGAGAGGGCTACCACAAGAGACCCAGTACTTC. As protein: CASSYSRGLPQETQYF.